Following are 12 T cell receptor beta chains from one sample sequenced in a study of cytomegalovirus exposure and HLA in healthy donors. PCR used 60 Vbeta primers and 13 Jbeta primers. The protocol was immunoSEQ multiplex PCR, while the TCRdb copy is restricted to in-frame clones and leaves out a portion. The data hold about 230,000 clones, with around 89% observed a single time. Sequences were obtained from PBMCs. Receptor source: a woman younger than 30 in good health and CMV-seronegative.

The genes are TRBV27 and TRBJ1-2; no definite D call. Per germline, CDR1 MNHEY and CDR2 SMNVEV (reference sequence). The CDR3 sequence is 13 residues long. Trimming removed 3 bases at V and 4 bases at J, with 9 bases between. CDR3 nucleotide sequence: TGTGCCAGCAGTTTCTCAGGCCTCTATGGCTACACCTTC. Translating it yields CASSFSGLYGYTF.

The rearrangement links TRBV11-3 to TRBJ1-1; the D is unclear. Germline loops: CDR1 SGHNT, CDR2 YENEEA. CDR3 length equals 13 residues. The V end lost 0 bases, the J end lost 8 bases, and 10 bases lay between the germline ends. The DNA of the CDR3 is TGTGCCAGCAGCTTAGATCACGGCGGCGAAGCTTTCTTT. Its protein product is CASSLDHGGEAFF.

The chain employs TRBV5-1 and TRBJ2-1, with 8 bases matching TRBD2. Germline V lookup: CDR1 SGHRS, CDR2 YFSETQ. The trim removed 2 bases at V and 4 bases at J, leaving 8 bases unmatched. The CDR3 spans 16 residues. CDR3 sequence: CASSFGTRSAYNEQFF. The CDR3 DNA reads TGCGCCAGCAGCTTTGGGACTAGATCGGCTTACAATGAGCAGTTCTTC.

The CDR3 spells CASSLEDRGKDIQYF. CDR3 coding DNA: TGCGCCAGCAGCTTGGAGGACAGGGGTAAGGACATTCAGTACTTC. V usage is TRBV5-1 and J usage is TRBJ2-4, with 9 bases identical to TRBD1. CDR3 size: 15 residues. V trimming: 0 bases; J trimming: 8 bases; junction bases outside the gene matches: 6. Per the germline V gene, CDR1 is SGHRS and CDR2 is YFSETQ. The variable domain in full, with the rest retrieved from reference TRBV5-1 and TRBJ2-4, is KAGVTQTPRYLIKTRGQQVTLSCSPISGHRSVSWYQQTPGQGLQFLFEYFSETQRNKGNFPGRFSGRQFSNSRSEMNVSTLELGDSALYLCASSLEDRGKDIQYFGAGTRLSVL.

This chain connects TRBV11-2 to TRBJ1-2, with TRBD1 matching 7 bases. This CDR3 has 17 residues. Germline V gives CDR1 SGHAT, CDR2 FQNNGV. V shed 6 bases and J 6 bases; nucleotides not matched to a gene: 19. CDR3 in amino acids: CASSLPWARGDLDGYTF. The DNA of the CDR3 is TGTGCCAGCAGTCTCCCTTGGGCCAGGGGGGACCTGGATGGCTACACCTTC. The full variable domain, completed using reference TRBV11-2 and TRBJ1-2, is EAGVAQSPRYKIIEKRQSVAFWCNPISGHATLYWYQQILGQGPKLLIQFQNNGVVDDSQLPKDRFSAERLKGVDSTLKIQPAKLEDSAVYLCASSLPWARGDLDGYTFGSGTRLTVV.

This chain links TRBV6-5 with TRBJ1-2; no clear D gene. The CDR3 runs to 16 residues. V lost 0 bases and J 2 bases, leaving 13 bases between the germline ends. Germline values: CDR1 MNHEY, CDR2 SVGAGI. The CDR3 protein is CASSYSIAPGNYGYTF. Written as DNA, the CDR3 is TGTGCCAGCAGTTACTCGATCGCCCCGGGGAACTATGGCTACACCTTC.

The chain recombines TRBV13 with TRBJ2-7; 8 nucleotides align to TRBD1. Germline CDR1 is PRHDT and CDR2 is FYEKMQ (reference sequence). The CDR3 is 15 residues long. Trimming took 5 bases from V and 5 from J; bases not matched to a gene: 11. CDR3 nucleotides: TGTGCCAGCAGCCCCCCGGACAGGGCGTGGGACGAGCAGTACTTC. Its translation: CASSPPDRAWDEQYF.

The gene calls are TRBV27 and TRBJ2-1; 11 positions agree with TRBD2. V lost 3 bases and J lost 10; bases outside the gene matches: 8. CDR3 length equals 15 residues. The germline gives CDR1 MNHEY, CDR2 SMNVEV (reference sequence). The CDR3 spells CASSFPGLAGREQFF. In DNA, the CDR3 is TGTGCCAGCAGTTTCCCCGGACTAGCGGGTCGCGAGCAGTTCTTC.

This chain joins TRBV6-4 and TRBJ1-4; possible D gene TRBD1, 6 bases. The CDR3 extends over 15 amino acids. The germline gives CDR1 MRHNA, CDR2 SNTAGT. V was clipped by 7 bases and J by 2 bases, with 14 bases between them. Written as DNA, the CDR3 is TGTGCCAGCAAACGACAGGCGGCCACTAATGAAAAACTGTTTTTT. Its translation: CASKRQAATNEKLFF.

This chain links TRBV6-5 with TRBJ1-2, with D hard to call. This CDR3 contains 13 residues. Germline values: CDR1 MNHEY, CDR2 SVGAGI. Trimming pared 2 bases from V and 4 bases from J, leaving 8 bases between. The DNA of the CDR3 is TGTGCCAGCAGTTACGCCGACACCTATGGCTACACCTTC. It translates to CASSYADTYGYTF.

This chain links TRBV13 with TRBJ2-3; 8 nucleotides agree with TRBD2. The CDR3 length is 17 residues. V was clipped by 6 bases and J by 3 bases; unmatched bases: 14. Germline V gene lookup returns CDR1 PRHDT and CDR2 FYEKMQ (reference sequence). The CDR3 DNA reads TGTGCCAGCAGTCCGGGGGGGTCTGGCGGGTTAACAGATACGCAGTATTTT. This encodes CASSPGGSGGLTDTQYF.

Worth noting for this clone: An end of the junction does not agree with germline; a read error may underlie this. The chain recombines TRBV7-3 with TRBJ2-1, with 7 positions matching TRBD2. Looked up from germline, CDR1 is SGHTA and CDR2 is FQGTGA. CDR3 length: 15 residues. The CDR3 here is CASSQERRDYNGQFF. CDR3 bases: TGTGCCAGCAGCCAGGAGCGGCGGGACTACAATGGGCAGTTCTTC.